This T cell receptor (beta chain) was identified during a study of blood T cell repertoires in COVID-19. Study as a whole: In each case, the material was cDNA or gDNA derived from T cells, B-cell-depleted T cells, or PBMCs.

Clinical history as reported by participants underpinned cohort assignment. Recovery among Cohort 3 donors was established by two negative PCRs, clearance, or symptom resolution. Germline loops: CDR1 SGHNT, CDR2 YYREEE (reference sequence). The CDR3 consists of 15 residues. Trimming stripped 0 bases from V and 4 bases from J, with 13 bases between. Profiled with immunoSEQ multiplex PCR; TCRdb holds only in-frame clones, not every one. In the table there are approximately 300,000 clones, 87% of which are singletons. The chain is built from TRBV5-4 and TRBJ1-1, with D possibly TRBD1 on 5 matching bases. Material: PBMCs or T cells enriched from blood (not recorded which). This sequence originates from a woman aged 25-40 years who had recovered from COVID-19. The chain's CDR3 is CASSLGAGVSTEAFF. The CDR3 nucleotides are TGTGCCAGCAGCTTGGGGGCGGGGGTATCCACTGAAGCTTTCTTT.